This T cell receptor (beta chain) is drawn from a study of regulatory and conventional T cells in RAG deficiency. Study observations and caveats: In Omenn syndrome, Treg and Tconv repertoires overlapped >75%. Sorted Omenn CD25-high CD127-low cells may not be bona fide Tregs. Other subsets showed around 10-fold reductions, but Treg unique TCR beta sequences fell roughly 100-fold in these patients.

Genomic DNA came from blood conventional CD4+ T cells gated CD25-low CD127-high. The table came from immunoSEQ multiplex PCR; TCRdb's copy has only in-frame clones and leaves some out. The table records some 23,000 clones, 85% to 95% of them present only once. In regard to this clone: What it binds is not known.

Germline CDR1 reads MNHNS; CDR2 reads SASEGT. The CDR3 has 15 residues. V trimming: 3 bases; J trimming: 4 bases; junction bases outside the gene matches: 4. This same sample was also taken into another study, of regulatory T cells. That paper states: The primer mix had 52 TRBV and 13 TRBJ primers. Skewed V and J usage and few unique V-J pairs marked patient repertoires, most in Tregs.

The V and J genes are TRBV6-1 and TRBJ2-5; TRBD2 agrees at 11 bases. Sequencing used CD4+ T cells sorted from blood. The sequence derives from a human donor in good health. The CDR3 nucleotides are TGTGCCAGCAGTGAGCAGACTAGCGGGGTAGAGACCCAGTACTTC. This translates into CASSEQTSGVETQYF.